Listed below are T cell receptor beta chains from one sample, sequenced in a study of shared clonotypes between healthy human individuals. TCRdb's table, derived via immunoSEQ multiplex PCR, lists solely in-frame clones and lacks some. The sample lists over a million clones; more than 95% were seen once. Source material: naive CD4+ T cells sorted from blood. The receptor set was obtained from a man in his thirties or forties in good health. Both conserved end residues are part of each CDR3. The order of the fields is CDR3 DNA, CDR3 protein, D gene, clone size, J gene, V gene. D genes are given only for firm matches. The size field is filled for only some rows; it gives once, few, many or a size class.

TGTGCCAGCAGTTACACAGGGACGGAGACCCAGTACTTC,CASSYTGTETQYF,-,-,TRBJ2-5,TRBV6-5
TGTGCCAGCAGTCCTCCGGGACTAGCGGGAGCCTCCTACGAGCAGTACTTC,CASSPPGLAGASYEQYF,TRBD2,-,TRBJ2-7,TRBV28
TGTGCCAGCAGCTCTGACGGGCGGGACACTGAAGCTTTCTTT,CASSSDGRDTEAFF,-,-,TRBJ1-1,TRBV7-9
TGTGCCAGCAGTATCGGGGGCGAGACCCAGTACTTC,CASSIGGETQYF,-,-,TRBJ2-5,TRBV2
TGCGCCAGCAGCTTTAACGCCAACTATGAGCAGTTCTTC,CASSFNANYEQFF,-,-,TRBJ2-1,TRBV5-1
TGTGCCAGCAGCAGGGGACAGGAGATTGGGGATGAGCAGTTCTTC,CASSRGQEIGDEQFF,TRBD1,-,TRBJ2-1,TRBV7-3
TGCGCCAGCAGCTTGGCAGGGATTGAAAAACTGTTTTTT,CASSLAGIEKLFF,-,-,TRBJ1-4,TRBV5-1
TGTGCCAGCAGTCCCCCTGGGGGGGCAGGGGGGCAGCCCCAGCATTTT,CASSPPGGAGGQPQHF,TRBD1,-,TRBJ1-5,TRBV28
TGTGCCAGCACTGGGACAGGACCGCATGCAACTAATGAAAAACTGTTTTTT,CASTGTGPHATNEKLFF,TRBD1,-,TRBJ1-4,TRBV28
TGTGCCAGCAGCTTAGATCAGGGTTCTGAGCAGTTCTTC,CASSLDQGSEQFF,-,once,TRBJ2-1,TRBV7-9
TGTGCCAGCAGGGTTTCTCTACATGGGGACACCGGGGAGCTGTTTTTT,CASRVSLHGDTGELFF,-,-,TRBJ2-2,TRBV2
TGTGCCAGCACTCTGAGGGCAGGGATCACAGATACGCAGTATTTT,CASTLRAGITDTQYF,-,-,TRBJ2-3,TRBV28
TGTGCCAGCAGCCAACAGGGGGCGGATCTATGGCAGTTCTTC,CASSQQGADLWQFF,TRBD1,-,TRBJ2-1,TRBV7-2
TGTGCCAGCTCACCACCCGGGACAGGGGCAATCGACTATGGCTACACCTTC,CASSPPGTGAIDYGYTF,TRBD1,-,TRBJ1-2,TRBV18
TGTGCCAGCAGCGTCAAGATATGGACGGTCAAGAACACCGGGGAGCTGTTTTTT,CASSVKIWTVKNTGELFF,-,-,TRBJ2-2,TRBV5-6
TGTGCCAGCAGCTTAAGCTCTGGAAACACCATATATTTT,CASSLSSGNTIYF,-,-,TRBJ1-3,TRBV7-9
TGTGCCAGCAGCTTAAGTCGGACAACTAGCAATGGCTACACCTTC,CASSLSRTTSNGYTF,-,-,TRBJ1-2,TRBV7-2
TGTGCCAGCAGCGCCCCGGGGCATAATGAAAAACTGTTTTTT,CASSAPGHNEKLFF,-,-,TRBJ1-4,TRBV9
TGCGCCAGCAGCATTGGGACACCCGGGGAGCTGTTTTTT,CASSIGTPGELFF,-,-,TRBJ2-2,TRBV5-1
TGTGCCAGCTCAGGGCAGTCTTTCCGTGAGACCCAGTACTTC,CASSGQSFRETQYF,-,-,TRBJ2-5,TRBV6-5